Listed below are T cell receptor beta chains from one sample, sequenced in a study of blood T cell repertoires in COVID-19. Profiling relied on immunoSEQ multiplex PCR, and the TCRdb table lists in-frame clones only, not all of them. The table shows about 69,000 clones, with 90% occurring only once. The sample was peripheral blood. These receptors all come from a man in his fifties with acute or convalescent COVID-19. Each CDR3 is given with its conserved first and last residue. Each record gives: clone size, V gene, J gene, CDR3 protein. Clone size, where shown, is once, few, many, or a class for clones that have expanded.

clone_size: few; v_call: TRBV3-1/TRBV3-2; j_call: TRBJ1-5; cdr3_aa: CASSQEGDLHF
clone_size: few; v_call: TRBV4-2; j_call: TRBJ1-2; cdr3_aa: CASSQDPDSERGYTF
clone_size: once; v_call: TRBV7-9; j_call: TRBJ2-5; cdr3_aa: CASSLSQGFGTQYF
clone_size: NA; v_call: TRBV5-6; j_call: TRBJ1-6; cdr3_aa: CASSLGGLNSPLHF
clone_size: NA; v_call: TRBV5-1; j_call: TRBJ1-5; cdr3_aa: CASSLEPGARNQPQHF
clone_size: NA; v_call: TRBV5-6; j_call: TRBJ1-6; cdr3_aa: CASSLVDGQGNSPLHF
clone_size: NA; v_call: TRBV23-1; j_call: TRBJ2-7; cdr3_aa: CASSHPLAGAYEQYF
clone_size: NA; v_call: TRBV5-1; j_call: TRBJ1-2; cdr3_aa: CASRPDRDEYGYTF
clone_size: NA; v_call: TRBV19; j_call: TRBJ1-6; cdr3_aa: CASSTGATDNSPLHF
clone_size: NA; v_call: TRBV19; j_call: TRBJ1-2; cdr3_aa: CASSRDTNYGYTF
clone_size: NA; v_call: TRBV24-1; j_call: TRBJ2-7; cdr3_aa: CATSDGQGIYEQYF
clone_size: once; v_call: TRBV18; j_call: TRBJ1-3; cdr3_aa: CASSPPGDRAGNTIYF
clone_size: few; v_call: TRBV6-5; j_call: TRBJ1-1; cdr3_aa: CASSYRRDNTEAFF
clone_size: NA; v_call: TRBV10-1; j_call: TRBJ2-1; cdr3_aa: CASSYLQGAAGNEQFF
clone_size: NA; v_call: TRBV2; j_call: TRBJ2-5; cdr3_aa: CASSVWAAQETQYF
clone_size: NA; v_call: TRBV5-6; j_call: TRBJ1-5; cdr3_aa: CASSLRGGGNQPQHF
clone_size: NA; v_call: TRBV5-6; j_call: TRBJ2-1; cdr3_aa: CASSLEGRGEQFF
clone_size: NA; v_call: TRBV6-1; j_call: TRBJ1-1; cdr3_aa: CASTINTEAFF
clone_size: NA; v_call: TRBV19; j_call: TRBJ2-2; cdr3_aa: CASSIAGTGELFF
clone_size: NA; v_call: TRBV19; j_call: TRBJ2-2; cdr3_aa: CASSRLAGVTGELFF
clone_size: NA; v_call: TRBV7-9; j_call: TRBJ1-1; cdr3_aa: CASSLGMTGGTEAFF
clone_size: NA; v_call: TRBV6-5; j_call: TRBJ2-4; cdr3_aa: CASSYAPGGFDIQYF
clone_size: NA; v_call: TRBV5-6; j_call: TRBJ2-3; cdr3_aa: CASSVGQGGSTDTQYF
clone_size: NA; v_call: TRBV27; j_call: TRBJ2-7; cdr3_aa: CASSWQDSSSYEQYF
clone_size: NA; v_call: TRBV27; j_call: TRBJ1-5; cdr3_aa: CASSFVTGVGNQPQHF
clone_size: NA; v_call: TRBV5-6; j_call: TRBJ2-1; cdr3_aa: CASSSSSEWANEQFF
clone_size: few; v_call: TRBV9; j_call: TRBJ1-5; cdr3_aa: CASSASRKSNQPQHF
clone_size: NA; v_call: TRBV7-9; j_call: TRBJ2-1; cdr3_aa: CASSLRGRIESEQFF
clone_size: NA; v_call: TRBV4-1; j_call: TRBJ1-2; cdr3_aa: CASSQDPMTGRVIGYTF
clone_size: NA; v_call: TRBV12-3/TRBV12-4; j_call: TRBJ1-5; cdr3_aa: CASVGVSNQPQHF
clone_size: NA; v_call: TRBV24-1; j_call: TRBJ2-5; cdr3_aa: CATSDLPGTKETQYF
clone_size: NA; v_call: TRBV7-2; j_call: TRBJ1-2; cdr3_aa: CASSHQGVSGYTF
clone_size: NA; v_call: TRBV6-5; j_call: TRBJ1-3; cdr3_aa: CASSYVGITGNTIYF
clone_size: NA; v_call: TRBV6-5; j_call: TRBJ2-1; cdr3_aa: CASSQWTSGREQFF
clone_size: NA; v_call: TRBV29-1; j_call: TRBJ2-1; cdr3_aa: CSGRGSEAGTYNEQFF
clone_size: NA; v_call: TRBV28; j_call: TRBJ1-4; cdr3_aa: CASSPTIKVPGAITNEKLFF
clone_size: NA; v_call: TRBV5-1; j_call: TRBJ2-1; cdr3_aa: CASSREGIAGGPLNEQFF
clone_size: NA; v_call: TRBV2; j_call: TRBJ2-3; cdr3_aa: CASSTGSGGRDTQYF
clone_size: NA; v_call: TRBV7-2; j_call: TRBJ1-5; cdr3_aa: CASSLEAGQPQHF
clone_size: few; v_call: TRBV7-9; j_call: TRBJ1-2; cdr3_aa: CASSPDRGSGGYTF
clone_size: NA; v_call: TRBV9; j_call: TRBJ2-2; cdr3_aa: CASSVGQGITGELFF